This TCR beta chain stems from a study of metastatic and nonmetastatic thyroid tumors. Background on the study: Samples came from malignant and benign thyroid patients, and repertoires were compared across blood and tumor or nodule tissue. Findings and limits, study-wide: Malignant tumors reportedly showed significantly higher TCR beta diversity than benign nodules in both blood and tumor.

Of note for this clone: The antigen remains unidentified.

Thyroid surgery was performed in patients who had received no treatment beforehand. This CDR3 spans 17 amino acids. V shed 4 bases and J 3 bases; nucleotides not matched to a gene: 12. The germline gives CDR1 MDHEN, CDR2 SYDVKM. Under the authors' procedure: What underpinned the distant-metastasis classifier for papillary thyroid cancer was the set of CDR3 differences across clinicopathological groups. Through MiXCR, TCRdb re-clonotyped the PCR reads. TCRdb's processing, not the authors', yielded these V and J calls. The sample holds about 20,000 clones, approximately 29% seen once. The rearrangement links TRBV28 to TRBJ2-7; 10 bases are shared with TRBD2. Sequencing was carried out using blood. This TCR came from a female donor with papillary thyroid cancer or a benign thyroid nodule (not recorded which). Some clones in this sample may be carry-over from other donors' samples. The CDR3 bases are TGTGCCAGCAGTTCCCCCCCCGGGACTAGCGTGAACTACGAGCAGTACTTC. It yields the protein CASSSPPGTSVNYEQYF.